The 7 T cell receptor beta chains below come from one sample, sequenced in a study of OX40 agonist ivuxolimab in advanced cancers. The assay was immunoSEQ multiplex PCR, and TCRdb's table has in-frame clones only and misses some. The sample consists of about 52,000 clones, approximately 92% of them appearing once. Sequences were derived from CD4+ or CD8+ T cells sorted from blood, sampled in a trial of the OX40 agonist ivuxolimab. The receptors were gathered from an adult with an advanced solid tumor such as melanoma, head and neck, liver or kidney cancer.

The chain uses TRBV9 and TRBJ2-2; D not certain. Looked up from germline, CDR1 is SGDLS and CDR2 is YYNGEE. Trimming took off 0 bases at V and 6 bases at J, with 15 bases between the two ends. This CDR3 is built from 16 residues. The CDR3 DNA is TGTGCCAGCAGCGTAGTAGGGCATCACCCCGCCGGGGAGCTGTTTTTT. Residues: CASSVVGHHPAGELFF.

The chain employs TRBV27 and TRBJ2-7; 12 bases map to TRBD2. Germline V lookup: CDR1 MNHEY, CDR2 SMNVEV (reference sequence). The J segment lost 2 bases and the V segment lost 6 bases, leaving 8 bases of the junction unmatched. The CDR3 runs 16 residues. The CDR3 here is CASSPPGTSGPYEQYF. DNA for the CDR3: TGTGCCAGCAGCCCCCCCGGGACTAGCGGGCCCTACGAGCAGTACTTC.

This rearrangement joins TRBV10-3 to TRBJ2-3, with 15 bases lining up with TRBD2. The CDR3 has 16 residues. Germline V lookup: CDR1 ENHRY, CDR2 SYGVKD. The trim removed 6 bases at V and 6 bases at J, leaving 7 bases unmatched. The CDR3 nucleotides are TGTGCCATCAGCCCCGGACTAGCGGGAGGGTCGGATACGCAGTATTTT. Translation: CAISPGLAGGSDTQYF.

The CDR3 bases are TGTGCCAGCAGTTACTCACCCAGGGACCCTTACACTGAAGCTTTCTTT. Protein: CASSYSPRDPYTEAFF. The V call is TRBV6-6, the J call TRBJ1-1; a weak D match, TRBD1 (5 bases). The CDR3 has 16 amino acids. Looked up from germline, CDR1 is MNHNY and CDR2 is SVGAGI (reference sequence). V shed 0 bases and J shed 3 bases, with 14 bases lying between them.

The CDR3 sequence is CASSLGTESSYEQYF. Here the CDR3 DNA reads TGTGCCAGCAGCTTGGGGACGGAGAGCTCCTACGAGCAGTACTTC. This chain links TRBV7-6 with TRBJ2-7, with D perhaps assigned TRBD1 or TRBD2 (5 bases each). Germline V gene lookup returns CDR1 SGHVS and CDR2 FNYEAQ. The CDR3 consists of 15 residues. Trimming left V 3 bases short and J 0 bases short, with 12 bases between.

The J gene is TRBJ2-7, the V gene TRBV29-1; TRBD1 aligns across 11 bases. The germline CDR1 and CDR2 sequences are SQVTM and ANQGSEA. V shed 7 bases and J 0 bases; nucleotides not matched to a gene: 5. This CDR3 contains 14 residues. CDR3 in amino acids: CSGRDRGGSYEQYF. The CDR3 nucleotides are TGCAGCGGGCGGGACAGGGGGGGCTCCTACGAGCAGTACTTC.

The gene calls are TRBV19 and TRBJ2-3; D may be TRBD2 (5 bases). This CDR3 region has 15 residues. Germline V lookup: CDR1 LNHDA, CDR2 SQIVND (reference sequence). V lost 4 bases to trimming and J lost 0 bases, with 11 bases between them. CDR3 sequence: CASSTREGSTDTQYF. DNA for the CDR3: TGTGCCAGTAGTACTCGAGAGGGAAGCACAGATACGCAGTATTTT.